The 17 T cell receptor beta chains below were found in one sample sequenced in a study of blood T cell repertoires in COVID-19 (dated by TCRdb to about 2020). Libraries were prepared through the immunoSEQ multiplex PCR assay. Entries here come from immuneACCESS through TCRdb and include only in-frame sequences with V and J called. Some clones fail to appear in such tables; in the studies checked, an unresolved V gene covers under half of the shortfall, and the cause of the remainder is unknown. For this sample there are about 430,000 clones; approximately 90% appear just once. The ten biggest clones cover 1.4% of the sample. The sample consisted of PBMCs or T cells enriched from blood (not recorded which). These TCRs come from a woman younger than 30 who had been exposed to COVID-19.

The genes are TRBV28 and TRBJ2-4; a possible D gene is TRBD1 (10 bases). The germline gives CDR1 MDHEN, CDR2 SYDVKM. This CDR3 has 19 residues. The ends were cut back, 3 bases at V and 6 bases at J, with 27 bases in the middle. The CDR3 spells CASSFVGQGLREGRNIQYF. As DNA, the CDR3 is TGTGCCAGCAGTTTTGTGGGACAGGGGCTGCGGGAGGGCCGAAACATTCAGTACTTC.

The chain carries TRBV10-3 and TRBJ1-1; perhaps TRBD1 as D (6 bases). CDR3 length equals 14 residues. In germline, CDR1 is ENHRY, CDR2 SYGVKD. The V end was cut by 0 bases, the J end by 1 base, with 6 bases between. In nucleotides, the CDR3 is TGTGCCATCAGTGAGTCGACAGGGAACACTGAAGCTTTCTTT. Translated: CAISESTGNTEAFF.

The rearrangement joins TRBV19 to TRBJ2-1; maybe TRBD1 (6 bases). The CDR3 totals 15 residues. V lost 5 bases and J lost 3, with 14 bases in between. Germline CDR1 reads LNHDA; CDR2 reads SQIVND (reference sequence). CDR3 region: CASSWTGTNYNEQFF. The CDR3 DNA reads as TGTGCCAGTAGTTGGACCGGGACAAACTACAATGAGCAGTTCTTC.

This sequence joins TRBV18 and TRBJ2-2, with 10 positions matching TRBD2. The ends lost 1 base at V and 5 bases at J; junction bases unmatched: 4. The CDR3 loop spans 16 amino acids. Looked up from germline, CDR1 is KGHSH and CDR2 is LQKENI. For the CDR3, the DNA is TGTGCCAGCTCACCACTGGCTAGCGGGAGTACCGGGGAGCTGTTTTTT. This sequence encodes CASSPLASGSTGELFF.

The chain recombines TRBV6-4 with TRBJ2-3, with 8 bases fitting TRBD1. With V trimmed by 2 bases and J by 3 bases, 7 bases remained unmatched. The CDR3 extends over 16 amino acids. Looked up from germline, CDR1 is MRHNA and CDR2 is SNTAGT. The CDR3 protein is CASSDRAGTGTDTQYF. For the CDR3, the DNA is TGTGCCAGCAGTGACCGGGCAGGGACAGGTACAGATACGCAGTATTTT.

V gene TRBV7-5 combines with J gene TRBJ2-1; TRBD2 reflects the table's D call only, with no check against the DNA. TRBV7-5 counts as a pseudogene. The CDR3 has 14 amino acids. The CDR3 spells CVRSQGLAGSEQFF. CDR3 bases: TGTGTCAGAAGCCAGGGACTAGCGGGTAGTGAGCAGTTCTTC.

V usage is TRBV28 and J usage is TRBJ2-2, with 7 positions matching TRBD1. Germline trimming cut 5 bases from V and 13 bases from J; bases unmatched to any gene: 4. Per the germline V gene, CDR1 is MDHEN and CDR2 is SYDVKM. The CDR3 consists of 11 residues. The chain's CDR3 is CASSGRQGLFF. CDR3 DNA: TGTGCCAGCAGTGGGAGACAGGGGCTGTTTTTT.

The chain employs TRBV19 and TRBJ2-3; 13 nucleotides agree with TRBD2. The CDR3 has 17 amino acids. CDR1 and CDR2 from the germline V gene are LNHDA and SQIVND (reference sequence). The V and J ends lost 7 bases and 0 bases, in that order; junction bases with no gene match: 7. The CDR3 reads CASKRLAGGTSTDTQYF. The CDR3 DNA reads TGTGCCAGTAAACGACTAGCGGGAGGAACAAGCACAGATACGCAGTATTTT.

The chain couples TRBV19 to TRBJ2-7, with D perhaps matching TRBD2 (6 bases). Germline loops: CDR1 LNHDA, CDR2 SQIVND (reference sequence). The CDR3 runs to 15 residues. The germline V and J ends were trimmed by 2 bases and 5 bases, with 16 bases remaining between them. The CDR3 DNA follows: TGTGCCAGTAGTATATCGGGGGAGTGGGGCCACGAGCAGTACTTC. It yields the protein CASSISGEWGHEQYF.

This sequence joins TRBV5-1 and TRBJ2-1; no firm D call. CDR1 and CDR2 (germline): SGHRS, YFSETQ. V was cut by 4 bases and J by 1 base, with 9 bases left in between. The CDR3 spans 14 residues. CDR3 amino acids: CASSPASSYNEQFF. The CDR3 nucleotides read TGCGCCAGCAGCCCCGCTAGTTCCTACAATGAGCAGTTCTTC.

CDR3 loop: CASSLVGNWYGQSGELFF. The CDR3 DNA sequence: TGTGCCAGCAGCTTAGTGGGCAACTGGTATGGGCAGTCCGGGGAGCTGTTTTTT. The chain couples TRBV7-9 to TRBJ2-2; D gene ambiguous. Germline-derived CDR1 and CDR2 are SEHNR and FQNEAQ (reference sequence). CDR3 size: 18 residues. The V end lost 1 base, the J end lost 6 bases, and 21 bases lay between the germline ends.

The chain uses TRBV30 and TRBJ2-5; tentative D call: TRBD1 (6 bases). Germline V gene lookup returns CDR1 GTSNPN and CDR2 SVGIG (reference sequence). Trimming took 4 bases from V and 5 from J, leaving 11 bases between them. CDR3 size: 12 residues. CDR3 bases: TGTGCCTGGAACCCAGGGGAGGAGACCCAGTACTTC. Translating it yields CAWNPGEETQYF. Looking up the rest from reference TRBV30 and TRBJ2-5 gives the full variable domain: SQTIHQWPATLVQPVGSPLSLECTVEGTSNPNLYWYRQAAGRGLQLLFYSVGIGQISSEVPQNLSASRPQDRQFILSSKKLLLSDSGFYLCAWNPGEETQYFGPGTRLLVL.

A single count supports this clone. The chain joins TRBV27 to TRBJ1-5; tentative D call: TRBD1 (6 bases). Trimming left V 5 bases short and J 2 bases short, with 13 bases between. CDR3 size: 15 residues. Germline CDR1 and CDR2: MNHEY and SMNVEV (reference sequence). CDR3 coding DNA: TGTGCCAGCAGTCGCCTACAGGGAGGCAATCAGCCCCAGCATTTT. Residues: CASSRLQGGNQPQHF.

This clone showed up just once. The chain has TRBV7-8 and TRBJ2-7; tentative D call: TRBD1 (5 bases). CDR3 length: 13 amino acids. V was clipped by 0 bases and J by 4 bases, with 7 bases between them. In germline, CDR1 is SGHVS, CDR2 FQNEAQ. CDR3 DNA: TGTGCCAGCAGCTTAGCCAGGGAATACGAGCAGTACTTC. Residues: CASSLAREYEQYF.

DNA of the CDR3: TGCAGCGTCTCTAGCCCGGACTATTTAGATACGCAGTATTTT. It is translated as CSVSSPDYLDTQYF. This chain links TRBV29-1 with TRBJ2-3, with TRBD2 as a possible D gene (6 bases). Germline V gene lookup returns CDR1 SQVTM and CDR2 ANQGSEA. This CDR3 is 14 amino acids long. Between the trimmed V and J ends, which lost 6 bases and 5 bases, there was a span of 18 bases.

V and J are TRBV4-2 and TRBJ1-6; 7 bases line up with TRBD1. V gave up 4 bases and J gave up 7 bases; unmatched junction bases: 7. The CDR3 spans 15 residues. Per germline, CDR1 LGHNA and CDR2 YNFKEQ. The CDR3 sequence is CASSPPGTANSPLHF. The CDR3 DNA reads TGTGCCAGCAGCCCACCCGGGACAGCGAATTCACCCCTCCACTTT.

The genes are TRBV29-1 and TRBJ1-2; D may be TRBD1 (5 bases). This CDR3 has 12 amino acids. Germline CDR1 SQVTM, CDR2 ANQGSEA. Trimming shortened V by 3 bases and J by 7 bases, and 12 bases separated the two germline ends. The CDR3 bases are TGCAGCGTTGACAAGGGGTGGAGTGGCTACACCTTC. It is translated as CSVDKGWSGYTF. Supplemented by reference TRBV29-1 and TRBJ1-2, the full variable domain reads SAVISQKPSRDICQRGTSLTIQCQVDSQVTMMFWYRQQPGQSLTLIATANQGSEATYESGFVIDKFPISRPNLTFSTLTVSNMSPEDSSIYLCSVDKGWSGYTFGSGTRLTVV.